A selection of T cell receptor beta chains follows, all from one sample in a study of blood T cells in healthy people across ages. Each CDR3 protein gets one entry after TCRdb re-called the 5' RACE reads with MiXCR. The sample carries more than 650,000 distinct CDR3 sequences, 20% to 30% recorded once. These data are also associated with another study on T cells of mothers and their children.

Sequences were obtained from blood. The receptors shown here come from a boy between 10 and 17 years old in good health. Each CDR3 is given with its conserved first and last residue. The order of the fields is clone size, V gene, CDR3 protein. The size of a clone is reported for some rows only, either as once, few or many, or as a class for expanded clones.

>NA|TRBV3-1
CASSQDRRDGYTF
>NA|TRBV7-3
CASSSGPGGGSDYGYTF
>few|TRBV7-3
CASSLRTYTEAFF
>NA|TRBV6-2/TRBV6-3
CASIQTGSNEQFF
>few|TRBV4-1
CASSLRTGAVWDIQYF
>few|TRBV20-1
CSARTSSYNEQFF
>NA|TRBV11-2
CASSPKGQGDSPDTQYF
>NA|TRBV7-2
CASSPEQGPEKLFF
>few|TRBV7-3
CASSRISAEGQYF
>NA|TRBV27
CASSLKLAGLLYEQYF
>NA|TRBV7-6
CASSRLGAEQYF
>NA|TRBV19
CANSIPSSYYGYTF
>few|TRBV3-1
CASSQDEEGKEEQYF
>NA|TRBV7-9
CASSLVNPWEQYF
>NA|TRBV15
CATGGDREFNEQFF
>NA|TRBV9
CASSVGPNSQETQYF
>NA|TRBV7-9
CASSSDSGWGANYGYTF
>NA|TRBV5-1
CASSLDRVTSEAFF
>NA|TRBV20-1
CSARDLGRGPGYTF
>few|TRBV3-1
CATTGSGATVDTQYF
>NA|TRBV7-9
CASSLASLGNTEAFF
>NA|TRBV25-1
CASSEQAFSNEKLFF
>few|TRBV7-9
CASSIFSGGGETQYF